The 8 T cell receptor beta chains below come from one sample, sequenced in a study of cytomegalovirus exposure and HLA in healthy donors. The PCR was carried out with 60 Vbeta primers and 13 Jbeta primers. Clones were read by immunoSEQ multiplex PCR, and TCRdb kept only the in-frame ones, dropping some. This sample has roughly 99,000 clones, with over 60% found just once. Sequencing was performed on PBMCs. The receptors here all came from a man in his 60s in good health and CMV-seropositive.

The chain employs TRBV14 and TRBJ2-5; D call uncertain. The J call is uncertain, as TRBJ2-7 better fits the DNA end. This CDR3 has 11 residues. Looked up from germline, CDR1 is SGHDN and CDR2 is FVKESK. As DNA, the CDR3 is TGTGCCAGCAGCCTAGAGAACGAGCAGTACTTC. Translating gives CASSLENEQYF.

In its sample, this clone was seen once. This chain uses TRBV5-6 with TRBJ2-3; 10 nucleotides align to TRBD2. Germline loops: CDR1 SGHDT, CDR2 YYEEEE. The CDR3 contains 17 residues. V gave up 2 bases and J gave up 2 bases; unmatched junction bases: 8. The CDR3 loop reads CASSFGLAGGYTDTQYF. The CDR3 nucleotides read TGTGCCAGCAGCTTTGGGTTAGCGGGGGGCTACACAGATACGCAGTATTTT.

This chain joins TRBV2 and TRBJ1-3, with D perhaps TRBD1 (5 bases). Germline V lookup: CDR1 SNHLY, CDR2 FYNNEI. Trimming removed 4 bases from V and 5 bases from J, with 9 bases in between. The CDR3 loop spans 13 amino acids. The CDR3 protein is CASSARARNTIYF. The CDR3 DNA follows: TGTGCCAGCAGTGCCAGGGCCCGAAACACCATATATTTT.

The gene calls are TRBV6-8 and TRBJ2-5, with 7 bases that match TRBD1. The J call may be mistaken, given a closer DNA end match to TRBJ2-7. The CDR3 is 16 residues long. Germline CDR1 MNHGY, CDR2 SAAAGT. CDR3 sequence (DNA): TGTGCCAGCAGTTACTCGATCCCCGGGACAGTTTACGAGCAGTACTTC. This translates into CASSYSIPGTVYEQYF.

The chain links TRBV29-1 to TRBJ2-5; TRBD1 matches 10 bases. The CDR3 is made up of 12 amino acids. Germline CDR1 is SQVTM and CDR2 is ANQGSEA. V lost 8 bases and J lost 4; bases outside the gene matches: 4. The CDR3 region has the DNA TGCAGCACATGGACAGGGGGAGAGACCCAGTACTTC. It specifies CSTWTGGETQYF.

The rearrangement uses TRBV6-6 and TRBJ1-6, with 10 bases matching TRBD1. Germline lookup yields CDR1 MNHNY and CDR2 SVGAGI (reference sequence). The CDR3 loop spans 15 amino acids. V shed 6 bases, J shed 5 bases, and the junction held 4 bases outside the gene matches. The CDR3 nucleotides are TGTGCCAGCAGGGGGGACAGGGGTAATAATTCACCCCTCCACTTT. Protein: CASRGDRGNNSPLHF.

The V gene is TRBV28, the J gene TRBJ2-7; TRBD1 aligns across 9 bases. The CDR3 has 14 amino acids. The V and J ends lost 2 bases and 3 bases, in that order; junction bases with no gene match: 2. Germline V gene sequence: CDR1 MDHEN, CDR2 SYDVKM. The CDR3 coding sequence is TGTGCCAGCAGTTTAAGGGGACAGGGCTACGAGCAGTACTTC. As protein: CASSLRGQGYEQYF. Using reference TRBV28 and TRBJ2-7 for the parts outside the CDR3, the full variable domain is DVKVTQSSRYLVKRTGEKVFLECVQDMDHENMFWYRQDPGLGLRLIYFSYDVKMKEKGDIPEGYSVSREKKERFSLILESASTNQTSMYLCASSLRGQGYEQYFGPGTRLTVT.

In its sample, this clone was seen a few times. V is TRBV28 and J is TRBJ2-2, with 7 bases aligning to TRBD1. V lost 5 bases, J lost 1 base, and 7 bases stayed unmatched. CDR1 is MDHEN and CDR2 is SYDVKM in the germline V gene. This CDR3 region has 16 residues. The CDR3 nucleotides read TGTGCCAGCAGTCGACAGGGATGGGAGAACACCGGGGAGCTGTTTTTT. Translated: CASSRQGWENTGELFF.